These 3 T cell receptor beta chains share one sample of origin, sequenced in a study of OX40 agonist ivuxolimab in advanced cancers. Profiling relied on immunoSEQ multiplex PCR, and the TCRdb table lists in-frame clones only, not all of them. In the table there are about 110,000 clones, roughly nine tenths of which are singletons. Sequencing was performed on CD4+ or CD8+ T cells sorted from blood, taken in a trial of the OX40 agonist ivuxolimab. The receptors come from an adult with an advanced solid tumor such as melanoma, head and neck, liver or kidney cancer.

This clone appeared a single time. This rearrangement joins TRBV9 to TRBJ1-2; D gene ambiguous. Looked up from germline, CDR1 is SGDLS and CDR2 is YYNGEE. The CDR3 sequence is 16 residues long. V was trimmed by 0 bases and J by 3 bases, leaving 15 bases between them. Here the CDR3 reads CASSVGRTAAHYGYTF. The DNA for the CDR3 is TGTGCCAGCAGCGTAGGAAGAACGGCCGCTCACTATGGCTACACCTTC. The whole variable domain, filled in from reference TRBV9 and TRBJ1-2, reads DSGVTQTPKHLITATGQRVTLRCSPRSGDLSVYWYQQSLDQGLQFLIQYYNGEERAKGNILERFSAQQFPDLHSELNLSSLELGDSALYFCASSVGRTAAHYGYTFGSGTRLTVV.

The chain has TRBV2 and TRBJ1-2, with D possibly being TRBD1 (5 bases). CDR3 size: 16 residues. Germline assignment: CDR1 SNHLY and CDR2 FYNNEI. Trimming pared 6 bases from V and 3 bases from J, leaving 20 bases between. This CDR3 reads CASRAWGPTSDYGYTF. CDR3 sequence (DNA): TGTGCCAGCAGGGCCTGGGGCCCGACCTCCGACTATGGCTACACCTTC.

V and J are TRBV5-1 and TRBJ2-1; D is unresolved. Trimming pared 0 bases from V and 7 bases from J, leaving 5 bases between. The length of the CDR3 is 12 residues. CDR1 is SGHRS, CDR2 YFSETQ, per germline. The CDR3 reads CASSLVRNEQFF. CDR3 bases: TGCGCCAGCAGCTTGGTTAGAAATGAGCAGTTCTTC.